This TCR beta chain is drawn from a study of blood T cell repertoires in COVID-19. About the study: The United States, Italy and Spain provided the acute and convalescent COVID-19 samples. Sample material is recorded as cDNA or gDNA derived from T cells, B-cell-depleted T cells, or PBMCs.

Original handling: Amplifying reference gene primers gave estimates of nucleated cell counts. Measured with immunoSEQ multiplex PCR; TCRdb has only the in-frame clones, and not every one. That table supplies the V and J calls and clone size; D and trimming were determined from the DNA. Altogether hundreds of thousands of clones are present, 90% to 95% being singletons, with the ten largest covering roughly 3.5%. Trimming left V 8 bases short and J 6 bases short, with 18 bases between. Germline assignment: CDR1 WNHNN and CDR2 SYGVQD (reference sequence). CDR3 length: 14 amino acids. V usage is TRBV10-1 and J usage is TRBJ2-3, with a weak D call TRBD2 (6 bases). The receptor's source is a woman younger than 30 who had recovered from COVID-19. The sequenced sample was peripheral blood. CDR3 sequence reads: CASSVAGPMDTQYF. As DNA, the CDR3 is TGCGCCAGCTCGGTGGCGGGACCTATGGATACGCAGTATTTT.